This TCR beta chain was sequenced during a study of blood T cell repertoires in COVID-19. About the research overall: Whether acute or convalescent, the COVID-19 samples came from the United States, Italy and Spain.

This CDR3 is built from 15 residues. Germline V gives CDR1 SGHNT, CDR2 YYREEE (reference sequence). The V gene end was trimmed by 4 bases and the J gene end by 6 bases; junction bases not matched to a gene: 11. Using immunoSEQ multiplex PCR, the repertoire was profiled, and TCRdb retains in-frame clones only, with some absent. Altogether around 230,000 clones are present, more than 75% being singletons, with the ten largest covering 11%. The source of this sequence is a man in his fifties with COVID-19, enrolled during active disease. Sequenced: peripheral blood. The genes are TRBV5-4 and TRBJ2-7; 9 bases fit TRBD2. The CDR3 sequence is CASSRGSLAGFEQYF. CDR3 coding DNA: TGTGCCAGCAGCCGAGGTTCCCTAGCGGGATTCGAGCAGTACTTC.